The 30 T cell receptor beta chains listed next were all sequenced from one sample in a study of CD8+ T cells in alopecia areata. In each case, RNA was isolated and then reverse transcribed into cDNA as the sequencing template. TCRdb keeps only in-frame clones here, not all; method: immunoSEQ multiplex PCR. Among 130,000 to 150,000 clones, roughly 50% were seen once, and the ten largest hold around 6.8%. Input material: CD4+ T cells sorted from blood. These receptors all stem from a human donor with alopecia areata.

This chain connects TRBV28 to TRBJ2-7; possibly TRBD2 for D (5 bases). V lost 3 bases and J 4 bases, leaving 13 bases between the germline ends. Germline V gene lookup returns CDR1 MDHEN and CDR2 SYDVKM. The CDR3 loop spans 14 amino acids. The CDR3 nucleotides read TGTGCCAGCAGTTTGGGAGACGCCCTTTACGAGCAGTACTTC. As protein: CASSLGDALYEQYF.

This clone turned up a few times. CDR3 sequence (DNA): TGCAGCGTCCGAAGCGGTGAGCAGTTCTTC. Its translation is CSVRSGEQFF. The rearrangement joins TRBV29-1 to TRBJ2-1, with D maybe TRBD2 (5 bases). The CDR3 has 10 residues. V was clipped by 6 bases and J by 9 bases, with 9 bases between them. CDR1 is SQVTM, CDR2 ANQGSEA, per germline.

The table lists this clone with a few counts. J is TRBJ2-1 and V is TRBV29-1; 16 nucleotides align to TRBD2. There are 17 residues in the CDR3. Germline V gives CDR1 SQVTM, CDR2 ANQGSEA. Trimming cost V 4 bases and J 7 bases; bases outside gene matches: 10. This CDR3 reads CSVGGTSGRALGNEQFF. CDR3 nucleotides: TGCAGCGTTGGGGGGACTAGCGGGAGGGCCCTCGGGAATGAGCAGTTCTTC.

With regard to this clone: The sample holds other DNA sequences that translate to the same CDR3. The chain recombines TRBV15 with TRBJ2-5; D unclear. Germline loops: CDR1 LNHNV, CDR2 YYDKDF (reference sequence). Trimming pared 1 base from V and 5 bases from J, leaving 2 bases between. This CDR3 is built from 11 residues. CDR3 in DNA: TGTGCCACCAGCAGAGCGGAGACCCAGTACTTC. Amino acids: CATSRAETQYF.

The chain couples TRBV11-2 to TRBJ2-7; 8 bases are shared with TRBD1. Germline CDR1 reads SGHAT; CDR2 reads FQNNGV. V lost 4 bases, J lost 4 bases, and 6 bases stayed unmatched. There are 14 residues in the CDR3. The CDR3 DNA is TGTGCCAGCAGCTCCGGACAGGGTTCGTACGAGCAGTACTTC. Its translation is CASSSGQGSYEQYF.

The sample holds a few counts of this clone. The chain carries TRBV10-3 and TRBJ2-2, with D possibly being TRBD2 (5 bases). V was clipped by 8 bases and J by 1 base, with 11 bases between them. The CDR3 consists of 14 residues. CDR1 is ENHRY, CDR2 SYGVKD, per germline. CDR3: CAISAGENTGELFF. The DNA for the CDR3 is TGTGCCATCTCTGCCGGGGAGAACACCGGGGAGCTGTTTTTT.

This sequence joins TRBV9 and TRBJ1-5, with 9 bases identical to TRBD1. Per the germline V gene, CDR1 is SGDLS and CDR2 is YYNGEE. Trimming at V came to 0 bases and at J to 5 bases, leaving 3 bases not matched to a gene. The CDR3 consists of 15 residues. The CDR3 here is CASSVGTGEDQPQHF. The CDR3, as DNA: TGTGCCAGCAGCGTAGGGACAGGGGAAGATCAGCCCCAGCATTTT. Together with reference TRBV9 and TRBJ1-5, the CDR3 gives the full variable domain: DSGVTQTPKHLITATGQRVTLRCSPRSGDLSVYWYQQSLDQGLQFLIQYYNGEERAKGNILERFSAQQFPDLHSELNLSSLELGDSALYFCASSVGTGEDQPQHFGDGTRLSIL.

V and J are TRBV9 and TRBJ1-1; D is ambiguous. The V and J ends lost 0 bases and 2 bases respectively, with 5 bases between them. Germline V gives CDR1 SGDLS, CDR2 YYNGEE. This CDR3 region has 13 residues. CDR3 sequence (DNA): TGTGCCAGCAGCGTAGTGAGTAACACTGAAGCTTTCTTT. Translated, it gives CASSVVSNTEAFF.

This sequence joins TRBV2 and TRBJ1-2; tentative D call: TRBD1 (5 bases). Germline-derived CDR1 and CDR2 are SNHLY and FYNNEI. CDR3 length: 14 amino acids. V shed 4 bases and J shed 1 base, with 10 bases lying between them. The CDR3 here is CASSATVSNYGYTF. The CDR3 region has the DNA TGTGCCAGCAGTGCGACAGTCAGTAACTATGGCTACACCTTC.

There are a few counts of this clone. This chain's CDR3 is CASSPGAASNQPQHF. The CDR3 DNA reads as TGTGCCAGCAGCCCGGGGGCAGCTAGCAATCAGCCCCAGCATTTT. V gene TRBV7-9 combines with J gene TRBJ1-5; D perhaps matches TRBD1 (6 bases). The CDR3 covers 15 residues. Per germline, CDR1 SEHNR and CDR2 FQNEAQ (reference sequence). The ends were cut back, 5 bases at V and 0 bases at J, with 11 bases in the middle.

V is TRBV29-1 and J is TRBJ2-3; 7 nucleotides match TRBD1. CDR1 and CDR2 from the germline V gene are SQVTM and ANQGSEA. The CDR3 totals 13 residues. V dropped 4 bases and J dropped 6; count of bases not matched to a gene: 7. The chain's CDR3 is CSVGFKGADTQYF. The CDR3 DNA sequence: TGCAGCGTTGGGTTTAAGGGGGCGGATACGCAGTATTTT.

The chain is built from TRBV5-1 and TRBJ2-5; D is unclear. The CDR3 length is 13 residues. The germline V gene has CDR1 SGHRS and CDR2 YFSETQ. Trimming stripped 4 bases from V and 5 bases from J, with 12 bases between. CDR3 nucleotide sequence: TGCGCCAGCAGCCTGCCCCCGGCGGAGACCCAGTACTTC. Encoded protein: CASSLPPAETQYF.

This sequence joins TRBV20-1 and TRBJ2-5; no clear D gene. The CDR3 has 11 residues. Germline-derived CDR1 and CDR2 are DFQATT and SNEGSKA (reference sequence). V dropped 2 bases and J dropped 6 bases, with 7 bases sitting between them. The CDR3 sequence: CSARLVKTQYF. In nucleotides, the CDR3 is TGCAGTGCTAGACTAGTGAAGACCCAGTACTTC.

This clone showed up just a few times. The chain is built from TRBV4-1 and TRBJ2-7; D tentatively reads TRBD1 or TRBD2 (5 bases each). The length of the CDR3 is 15 residues. Trimming stripped 1 base from V and 2 bases from J, with 12 bases between. Germline CDR1 MGHRA, CDR2 YSYEKL. The CDR3 protein is CASSQGRDGTYEQYF. The CDR3 nucleotides read TGCGCCAGCAGCCAAGGCCGGGACGGAACCTACGAGCAGTACTTC.

The chain employs TRBV5-1 and TRBJ2-7; 7 bases fit TRBD1. Trimming at V came to 4 bases and at J to 3 bases, leaving 7 bases not matched to a gene. CDR1 SGHRS and CDR2 YFSETQ come from the germline V gene. The CDR3 runs 14 residues. The CDR3: CASSDPGQNYEQYF. The DNA of the CDR3 is TGCGCCAGCAGCGATCCGGGACAGAACTACGAGCAGTACTTC. Combining the CDR3 with reference TRBV5-1 and TRBJ2-7 gives the whole variable domain KAGVTQTPRYLIKTRGQQVTLSCSPISGHRSVSWYQQTPGQGLQFLFEYFSETQRNKGNFPGRFSGRQFSNSRSEMNVSTLELGDSALYLCASSDPGQNYEQYFGPGTRLTVT.

This clone was counted a few times. The chain combines TRBV7-2 with TRBJ2-1, with D unclear. Deletions cut 4 bases from V and 4 bases from J, with 8 bases between. CDR1 is SGHTA, CDR2 FQGNSA, per germline. The CDR3 sequence is 13 residues long. The CDR3 loop reads CASSSGRYNEQFF. CDR3 nucleotide sequence: TGTGCCAGCAGCTCCGGACGGTACAATGAGCAGTTCTTC.

The CDR3 protein is CASSWSPGGLQPQHF. CDR3 nucleotides: TGTGCCAGCAGTTGGTCCCCAGGGGGCCTTCAGCCCCAGCATTTT. The chain carries TRBV27 and TRBJ1-5; 8 positions agree with TRBD1. This CDR3 contains 15 residues. V lost 4 bases and J lost 6; bases outside the gene matches: 8. Germline lookup yields CDR1 MNHEY and CDR2 SMNVEV (reference sequence).

This clone has a single count. This chain uses TRBV4-1 with TRBJ2-3, with D maybe TRBD1 (5 bases). Germline assignment: CDR1 MGHRA and CDR2 YSYEKL. Trimming left V 0 bases short and J 2 bases short, with 21 bases between. CDR3 length equals 19 residues. CDR3 sequence: CASSQDQIIAGIYTDTQYF. The CDR3 nucleotides read TGCGCCAGCAGCCAAGACCAGATAATTGCAGGGATATACACAGATACGCAGTATTTT.

This clone was detected a few times. This chain links TRBV28 with TRBJ2-7, with 8 positions matching TRBD2. The V segment lost 3 bases and the J segment 7 bases; nucleotides outside the gene matches: 5. The CDR3 extends over 13 amino acids. The germline gives CDR1 MDHEN, CDR2 SYDVKM. CDR3 in DNA: TGTGCCAGCAGTTTCAGCGGGAGTGGTGAGCAGTACTTC. Its translation is CASSFSGSGEQYF.

This sequence joins TRBV2 and TRBJ2-5; 11 nucleotides line up with TRBD2. The trim removed 6 bases at V and 2 bases at J, leaving 8 bases unmatched. Per germline, CDR1 SNHLY and CDR2 FYNNEI. The CDR3 contains 16 residues. This CDR3 is CASRGTSGSWQETQYF. Written as DNA, the CDR3 is TGTGCCAGCAGGGGAACTAGCGGGAGTTGGCAAGAGACCCAGTACTTC.

Notes on this clone: The same CDR3 arises from other DNA sequences in this sample as well. The gene calls are TRBV5-1 and TRBJ2-1, with 8 bases matching TRBD2. This CDR3 is 16 amino acids long. Germline lookup yields CDR1 SGHRS and CDR2 YFSETQ. Losses at the gene ends were 0 bases for V and 0 bases for J; bases not matched to a gene: 2. CDR3 region: CASSLAGTSSYNEQFF. The CDR3 region has the DNA TGCGCCAGCAGCTTGGCCGGGACTAGCTCCTACAATGAGCAGTTCTTC.

The chain carries TRBV4-1 and TRBJ2-7; 8 nucleotides align to TRBD2. The CDR3 runs 16 residues. V lost 1 base to trimming and J lost 1 base; unmatched junction nucleotides: 6. CDR1 and CDR2 from the germline V gene are MGHRA and YSYEKL. CDR3 region: CASSQGGGLASYEQYF. The CDR3 coding sequence is TGCGCCAGCAGCCAAGGGGGCGGACTAGCATCCTACGAGCAGTACTTC.

J is TRBJ2-3 and V is TRBV14, with D possibly TRBD2 on 6 matching bases. Germline values: CDR1 SGHDN, CDR2 FVKESK. This CDR3 contains 16 residues. Trimming took off 0 bases at V and 2 bases at J, with 12 bases between the two ends. CDR3 sequence (DNA): TGTGCCAGCAGCCAAGATCAGGGACTCATCACAGATACGCAGTATTTT. Its protein is CASSQDQGLITDTQYF.

The chain recombines TRBV29-1 with TRBJ1-2; no clear D gene. The CDR3 spans 11 residues. Germline loops: CDR1 SQVTM, CDR2 ANQGSEA. V was cut by 8 bases and J by 8 bases, with 15 bases left in between. The CDR3 sequence is CSQTSDGGYTF. The CDR3 DNA reads TGCAGCCAGACCTCCGACGGGGGCTACACCTTC.

J is TRBJ2-4 and V is TRBV30, with 9 bases fitting TRBD2. The germline CDR1 and CDR2 sequences are GTSNPN and SVGIG (reference sequence). Unmatched junction bases numbered 12, after V lost 0 bases and J lost 3 bases. The CDR3 has 18 amino acids. In DNA form, the CDR3 reads TGTGCCTGGAGTGTACGTGCGGGAGGGATTGTTGGCAAAAACATTCAGTACTTC. Translating gives CAWSVRAGGIVGKNIQYF.

This clone showed up just a few times. Here the CDR3 reads CSVGGPLGTEAFF. The CDR3 region has the DNA TGCAGCGTTGGGGGACCCCTAGGGACTGAAGCTTTCTTT. This chain joins TRBV29-1 and TRBJ1-1, with TRBD1 as a possible D gene (5 bases). V was pared by 4 bases and J by 5 bases, with 14 bases between. Germline lookup yields CDR1 SQVTM and CDR2 ANQGSEA. The CDR3 is made up of 13 amino acids. Together with reference TRBV29-1 and TRBJ1-1, the CDR3 gives the full variable domain: SAVISQKPSRDICQRGTSLTIQCQVDSQVTMMFWYRQQPGQSLTLIATANQGSEATYESGFVIDKFPISRPNLTFSTLTVSNMSPEDSSIYLCSVGGPLGTEAFFGQGTRLTVV.

The chain has TRBV29-1 and TRBJ2-1; no firm D call. Germline V gives CDR1 SQVTM, CDR2 ANQGSEA. Trimming took 0 bases from V and 3 from J, leaving 6 bases between them. The CDR3 is made up of 13 amino acids. This CDR3 reads CSVEDGRYNEQFF. CDR3 nucleotide sequence: TGCAGCGTTGAAGACGGGCGCTACAATGAGCAGTTCTTC.

The chain has TRBV5-1 and TRBJ2-5; 13 bases line up with TRBD2. The CDR3 sequence is 17 residues long. V dropped 5 bases and J dropped 2; count of bases not matched to a gene: 9. From germline, CDR1 is SGHRS and CDR2 YFSETQ. CDR3: CASRNLGLAGSQETQYF. The DNA of the CDR3 is TGCGCCAGCAGAAACCTGGGACTAGCGGGATCGCAAGAGACCCAGTACTTC. Full variable domain (missing parts from reference TRBV5-1 and TRBJ2-5): KAGVTQTPRYLIKTRGQQVTLSCSPISGHRSVSWYQQTPGQGLQFLFEYFSETQRNKGNFPGRFSGRQFSNSRSEMNVSTLELGDSALYLCASRNLGLAGSQETQYFGPGTRLLVL.

The chain couples TRBV29-1 to TRBJ1-1; 7 bases match TRBD1. V shed 7 bases, J shed 6 bases, and the junction held 14 bases outside the gene matches. Germline-derived CDR1 and CDR2 are SQVTM and ANQGSEA. The CDR3 spans 14 residues. CDR3 residues: CSALGTEGKAEAFF. In DNA, the CDR3 is TGCAGCGCCCTTGGGACAGAGGGCAAGGCTGAAGCTTTCTTT.

The rearrangement links TRBV2 to TRBJ1-5, with a tentative D call TRBD1 (5 bases). This CDR3 has 14 amino acids. V lost 8 bases, J lost 1 base, and 12 bases lay in between. Germline CDR1 and CDR2: SNHLY and FYNNEI. In DNA form, the CDR3 reads TGTGCCAGCGGGGGTAGGGCGAGCAATCAGCCCCAGCATTTT. It codes for CASGGRASNQPQHF. The complete variable domain, with remaining parts taken from reference TRBV2 and TRBJ1-5, reads EPEVTQTPSHQVTQMGQEVILRCVPISNHLYFYWYRQILGQKVEFLVSFYNNEISEKSEIFDDQFSVERPDGSNFTLKIRSTKLEDSAMYFCASGGRASNQPQHFGDGTRLSIL.